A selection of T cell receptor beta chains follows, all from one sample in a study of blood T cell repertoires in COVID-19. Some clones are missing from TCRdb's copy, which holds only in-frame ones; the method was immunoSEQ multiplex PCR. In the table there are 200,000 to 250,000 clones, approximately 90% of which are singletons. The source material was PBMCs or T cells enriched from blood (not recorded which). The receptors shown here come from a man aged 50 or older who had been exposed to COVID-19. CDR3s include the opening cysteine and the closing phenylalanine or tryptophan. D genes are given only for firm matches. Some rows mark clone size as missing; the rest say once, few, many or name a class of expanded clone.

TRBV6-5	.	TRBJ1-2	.	CASSLRYRPEYGYTF	TGTGCCAGCAGTTTACGATACAGGCCCGAATATGGCTACACCTTC
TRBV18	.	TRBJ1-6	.	CASSAGLGNSPLHF	TGTGCCAGCTCAGCGGGGTTGGGTAATTCACCCCTCCACTTT
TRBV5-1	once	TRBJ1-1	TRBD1	CASSLAQYPGTGGLTEAFF	TGCGCCAGCAGCTTGGCCCAGTACCCCGGGACAGGGGGCCTCACTGAAGCTTTCTTT
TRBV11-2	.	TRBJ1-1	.	CASSFWQVNTEAFF	TGTGCCAGCAGCTTTTGGCAGGTGAACACTGAAGCTTTCTTT
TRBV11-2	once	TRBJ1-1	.	CASSFFRGNTEAFF	TGTGCCAGCAGCTTTTTCCGGGGGAACACTGAAGCTTTCTTT
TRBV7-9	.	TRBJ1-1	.	CASSLPLYAEAFF	TGTGCCAGCAGCTTACCCCTATATGCTGAAGCTTTCTTT
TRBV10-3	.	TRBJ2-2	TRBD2	CATRMSSGNTGELFF	TGTGCCACTCGGATGTCTAGCGGGAACACCGGGGAGCTGTTTTTT
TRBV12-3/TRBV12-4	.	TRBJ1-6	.	CASSLILSAPLHF	TGTGCCAGCAGTTTAATCTTATCGGCACCCCTCCACTTT
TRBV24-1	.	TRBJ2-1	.	CATSDHQVGESGEQFF	TGTGCCACCAGTGACCACCAGGTCGGGGAGTCAGGTGAGCAGTTCTTC
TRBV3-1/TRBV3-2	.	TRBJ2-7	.	CASSRSDSSYEQYF	TGTGCCAGCAGCCGAAGTGACAGTTCCTACGAGCAGTACTTC
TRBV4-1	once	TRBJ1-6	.	CASSQDWQASYNSPLHF	TGCGCCAGCAGCCAAGATTGGCAGGCTTCCTATAATTCACCCCTCCACTTT
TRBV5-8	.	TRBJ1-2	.	CASRERRQLYGYTF	TGTGCCAGCAGAGAGAGGAGACAGCTCTATGGCTACACCTTC
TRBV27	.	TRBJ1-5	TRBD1	CASSSRLTGDEPQHF	TGTGCCAGCAGTTCCCGCCTGACAGGGGATGAGCCCCAGCATTTT
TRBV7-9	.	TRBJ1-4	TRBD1	CASSLGQGDEKLFF	TGTGCCAGCAGCTTGGGACAGGGGGACGAAAAACTGTTTTTT
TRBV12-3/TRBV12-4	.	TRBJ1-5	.	CASSYKTVGPQHF	TGTGCCAGCAGTTACAAGACTGTTGGGCCCCAGCATTTT
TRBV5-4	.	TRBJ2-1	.	CASSLGALYNEQFF	TGTGCCAGCAGCTTGGGGGCCCTTTACAATGAGCAGTTCTTC
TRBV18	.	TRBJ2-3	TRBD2	CASSPPSGGLGDTQYF	TGTGCCAGCTCACCACCTAGCGGGGGCCTGGGAGATACGCAGTATTTT